This entry describes one T cell receptor (beta chain). What it binds is not known. This record belongs to a study of CXCR3-negative and CXCR3-positive naive CD8 T cells. Study in general: Sequencing gave roughly 130 million TRB reads overall, about 1.5 +/- 0.3 million per library. Broader study findings: Both naive subsets showed comparably high diversity, and memory CD8+ cells showed much lower diversity. Higher TRB CDR3 hydrophobicity marked CXCR3-positive naive cells relative to CXCR3-negative naive cells. Naive CXCR3-positive and CXCR3-negative cells shared TRBV-TRBJ usage; memory cells diverged.

5' RACE with UMI labels generated the TRB cDNA libraries. One entry per CDR3 protein, without DNA, is what TCRdb gives after re-calling the 5' RACE reads. The sample data list 100,000 or so distinct CDR3 sequences. This CDR3 is built from 15 residues. CDR1 is MNHEY, CDR2 SMNVEV, per germline (reference sequence). V and J are TRBV27 and TRBJ2-1; TCRdb lists TRBD1, though no DNA is available to test this call. This clonotype was sampled from a human donor in good health. Some clones in this sample may be carry-over from other donors' samples. The sequencing sample was made of naive CXCR3+ CD8+ T cells from blood. As to subset: CD45RO-CCR7+CD27+CD95- naive CD8+ T cells expressing CXCR3 (TNR3+). This CDR3 reads CASSFLGGSHNEQFF.